The table lists the clone carrying this T cell receptor (beta chain) with a count of one. This sample is part of a study of blood T cell repertoires in COVID-19. The V end was cut by 3 bases, the J end by 3 bases, with 2 bases between. Germline V CDR1 and CDR2: LNHNV, YYDKDF (reference sequence). The CDR3 has 11 amino acids. Authors' data handling: From reference gene primer amplification, estimates of nucleated cell counts were derived. Repertoires were generated with immunoSEQ multiplex PCR, while TCRdb's copy carries only in-frame clones and drops some. V, J and clone size are taken as reported in that table, and D and trimming were inferred from the DNA itself. The repertoire holds around 63,000 clones, with around 90% as singletons.

Sequencing input: peripheral blood. V and J are TRBV15 and TRBJ2-5, with D uncertain. The source of this sequence is a man aged 50 to 59 with active COVID-19. In DNA form, the CDR3 reads TGTGCCACCAGCAGCAAAGAGACCCAGTACTTC. This encodes CATSSKETQYF.